Following are 23 T cell receptor beta chains from one sample sequenced in a study of shared clonotypes between healthy human individuals. Libraries were prepared by immunoSEQ multiplex PCR; TCRdb keeps only in-frame clonotypes and omits some of them. Of millions of clones listed, approximately 95% are singletons. CD45RO-negative, CCR7-selected cells formed the naive CD8 fraction, which excluded terminally differentiated effector memory CD45RA+ cells. The sequenced sample consisted of naive CD8+ T cells sorted from blood. These receptors were obtained from a man younger than 30 in good health.

The chain combines TRBV4-1 with TRBJ2-1; TRBD2 aligns across 8 bases. The CDR3 has 17 amino acids. Trimming removed 0 bases from V and 2 bases from J; junction bases left unmatched: 6. Germline V gene sequence: CDR1 MGHRA, CDR2 YSYEKL. This chain's CDR3 is CASSQDPTSGPYNEQFF. The CDR3 DNA reads as TGCGCCAGCAGCCAAGATCCCACTAGCGGCCCCTACAATGAGCAGTTCTTC.

The chain couples TRBV11-2 to TRBJ2-5; possibly TRBD1 for D (5 bases). The V gene lost 0 bases and the J gene lost 2 bases, with 10 bases spanning the gap. Germline loops: CDR1 SGHAT, CDR2 FQNNGV. CDR3 size: 15 residues. CDR3 amino acids: CASSLDSTGQETQYF. CDR3 bases: TGTGCCAGCAGCTTAGATAGTACAGGTCAAGAGACCCAGTACTTC.

This clone was observed a single time. The V gene is TRBV19, the J gene TRBJ2-7, with D perhaps matching TRBD2 (5 bases). The CDR3 has 15 amino acids. The V and J ends lost 2 bases and 2 bases respectively, with 13 bases between them. The germline gives CDR1 LNHDA, CDR2 SQIVND (reference sequence). CDR3 protein: CASSISTRETYEQYF. As DNA, the CDR3 is TGTGCCAGTAGTATATCGACACGGGAAACCTACGAGCAGTACTTC.

The CDR3 is CASSPESGRIDEQYF. The CDR3 DNA reads TGCGCCAGCAGCCCGGAGAGCGGGAGAATCGACGAGCAGTACTTC. This chain links TRBV5-1 with TRBJ2-7, with 8 bases matching TRBD2. CDR1 is SGHRS and CDR2 is YFSETQ in the germline V gene. CDR3 size: 15 residues. Trimming took 4 bases from V and 5 from J; bases not matched to a gene: 11.

J is TRBJ1-5 and V is TRBV5-5; 7 bases line up with TRBD1. Trimming took 3 bases from V and 0 from J; bases not matched to a gene: 0. This CDR3 contains 14 residues. Looked up from germline, CDR1 is SGHKS and CDR2 is YYEKEE (reference sequence). The CDR3 DNA follows: TGTGCCAGCAGCTGGGACAGTAGCAATCAGCCCCAGCATTTT. Its protein product is CASSWDSSNQPQHF.

The rearrangement uses TRBV11-2 and TRBJ2-1; no firm D call. Germline CDR1 and CDR2: SGHAT and FQNNGV. V dropped 4 bases and J dropped 6 bases, with 10 bases sitting between them. This CDR3 comprises 13 residues. The CDR3 loop is CASSYVVGNEQFF. In DNA form, the CDR3 reads TGTGCCAGCAGCTATGTAGTAGGCAATGAGCAGTTCTTC.

In this sample, this clone turned up a few times. The sample has other DNA sequences that encode this CDR3 too. The CDR3 DNA reads TGCAGCGTTGATCTGGGTTACGAGCAGTACTTC. Protein: CSVDLGYEQYF. This sequence joins TRBV29-1 and TRBJ2-7; D is unresolved. Looked up from germline, CDR1 is SQVTM and CDR2 is ANQGSEA. The CDR3 has 11 residues. With 3 bases removed from V and 4 bases from J, the gap between germline ends came to 7 bases.

This chain connects TRBV7-9 to TRBJ2-2, with D possibly TRBD2 on 6 matching bases. Deletions cut 3 bases from V and 5 bases from J, with 16 bases between. Germline lookup yields CDR1 SEHNR and CDR2 FQNEAQ (reference sequence). The CDR3 is made up of 16 amino acids. The CDR3, as DNA: TGTGCCAGCAGCTTTTATCCGGGAGCAGGGACCGGGGAGCTGTTTTTT. Protein product: CASSFYPGAGTGELFF.

This clone was found a few times. Other DNA sequences in the sample encode the same CDR3. The V gene is TRBV30, the J gene TRBJ2-7; D remains ambiguous. Trimming removed 1 base at V and 0 bases at J, with 4 bases between. CDR3 length: 12 residues. From germline, CDR1 is GTSNPN and CDR2 SVGIG (reference sequence). The CDR3 spells CAWSDSSYEQYF. CDR3 in DNA: TGTGCCTGGAGTGACAGCTCCTACGAGCAGTACTTC.

The CDR3 protein is CASSRLGGNQPQHF. The CDR3 DNA sequence: TGTGCCAGCAGCAGACTCGGGGGCAATCAGCCCCAGCATTTT. The chain is built from TRBV7-8 and TRBJ1-5; the D is unclear. Looked up from germline, CDR1 is SGHVS and CDR2 is FQNEAQ. V lost 5 bases and J lost 2, with 10 bases in between. This CDR3 region has 14 residues.

The V call is TRBV9, the J call TRBJ1-2; D gene unclear. The CDR3 length is 13 residues. Germline assignment: CDR1 SGDLS and CDR2 YYNGEE. Trimming took 0 bases from V and 2 from J, leaving 5 bases between them. For the CDR3, the DNA is TGTGCCAGCAGCGTAGACAGAAACTATGGCTACACCTTC. It encodes CASSVDRNYGYTF.

V usage is TRBV11-3 and J usage is TRBJ2-7; 8 positions agree with TRBD1. The CDR3 is 16 amino acids. Germline loops: CDR1 SGHNT, CDR2 YENEEA. V dropped 1 base and J dropped 3; count of bases not matched to a gene: 8. The CDR3 bases are TGTGCCAGCAGCTTAGGGGGGACAGGAGCACTCTACGAGCAGTACTTC. It codes for CASSLGGTGALYEQYF.

As to this clone: The same CDR3 arises from other DNA sequences in this sample as well. V is TRBV27 and J is TRBJ2-5; D ambiguous. The CDR3 spans 13 residues. V gave up 3 bases and J gave up 5 bases, with 10 bases separating them. CDR1 MNHEY and CDR2 SMNVEV come from the germline V gene (reference sequence). This chain's CDR3 is CASSFSGVETQYF. CDR3 nucleotide sequence: TGTGCCAGCAGTTTCTCGGGTGTGGAGACCCAGTACTTC.

DNA of the CDR3: TGTGCCAGCAGTTTATCGATCCAAGGGAGTGAGAACTATGGCTACACCTTC. As protein: CASSLSIQGSENYGYTF. V gene TRBV27 combines with J gene TRBJ1-2; D uncertain. There are 17 residues in the CDR3. Germline V CDR1 and CDR2: MNHEY, SMNVEV (reference sequence). V was trimmed by 0 bases and J by 2 bases, leaving 16 bases between them.

The chain links TRBV9 to TRBJ2-7; a possible D gene is TRBD1 (6 bases). V was pared by 3 bases and J by 2 bases, with 18 bases between. This CDR3 contains 16 residues. Germline CDR1 SGDLS, CDR2 YYNGEE. The DNA for the CDR3 is TGTGCCAGCAGCGGTCTGGGAAATAAGGGGGCCTACGAGCAGTACTTC. Its translation is CASSGLGNKGAYEQYF.

A remark on this clone: Other nucleotide sequences from this sample produce the same CDR3. V and J are TRBV5-1 and TRBJ1-6; D perhaps matches TRBD1 (6 bases). The germline V gene encodes CDR1 SGHRS and CDR2 YFSETQ. The CDR3 covers 15 residues. Trimming left V 4 bases short and J 5 bases short, with 13 bases between. For the CDR3, the DNA is TGCGCCAGCAGCCCCCGGGACACAAATAATTCACCCCTCCACTTT. Translated, it gives CASSPRDTNNSPLHF.

This chain links TRBV9 with TRBJ2-7; 11 positions match TRBD2. The germline CDR1 and CDR2 sequences are SGDLS and YYNGEE. This CDR3 contains 14 residues. Losses at the gene ends were 3 bases for V and 2 bases for J; bases not matched to a gene: 1. CDR3 DNA: TGTGCCAGCAGCGGTAGCGGGGGGGCCTACGAGCAGTACTTC. Residues: CASSGSGGAYEQYF.

V usage is TRBV11-2 and J usage is TRBJ2-5; TRBD1 matches at 12 bases. There are 16 residues in the CDR3. Germline loops: CDR1 SGHAT, CDR2 FQNNGV. V gave up 5 bases and J gave up 3 bases; unmatched junction bases: 7. The CDR3 nucleotides read TGTGCCAGCAGCCCCAGGGACAGGGGGCGAGAAGAGACCCAGTACTTC. This translates into CASSPRDRGREETQYF.

This chain joins TRBV7-9 and TRBJ1-6, with unresolved D. The V end was cut by 3 bases, the J end by 12 bases, with 9 bases between. Germline V gene sequence: CDR1 SEHNR, CDR2 FQNEAQ (reference sequence). The CDR3 totals 12 residues. The chain's CDR3 is CASSLSGLPLHF. In nucleotides, the CDR3 is TGTGCCAGCAGCTTGAGCGGGTTACCCCTCCACTTT.

The chain links TRBV9 to TRBJ2-7; 7 nucleotides agree with TRBD2. Germline V gene sequence: CDR1 SGDLS, CDR2 YYNGEE. The length of the CDR3 is 15 residues. With V trimmed by 0 bases and J by 5 bases, 8 bases remained unmatched. CDR3 sequence (DNA): TGTGCCAGCAGCGTAGATGGGAGGGCGGTCGACGAGCAGTACTTC. Its translation is CASSVDGRAVDEQYF.

V usage is TRBV19 and J usage is TRBJ1-4; weak D call: TRBD1 (6 bases). This CDR3 is built from 14 residues. Between the trimmed V and J ends, which lost 10 bases and 7 bases, there was a span of 19 bases. Germline-derived CDR1 and CDR2 are LNHDA and SQIVND (reference sequence). CDR3 residues: CATNHRERSEKLFF. DNA for the CDR3: TGTGCCACCAACCACAGGGAAAGGAGTGAAAAACTGTTTTTT.

The chain links TRBV9 to TRBJ2-3; tentative D call: TRBD2 (7 bases). Trimming took 4 bases from V and 2 from J, leaving 14 bases between them. CDR3 length: 15 residues. The germline gives CDR1 SGDLS, CDR2 YYNGEE. CDR3 amino acids: CASSLWGGPTDTQYF. The CDR3 DNA follows: TGTGCCAGCAGCCTCTGGGGGGGGCCCACAGATACGCAGTATTTT. The variable domain in full, with the rest retrieved from reference TRBV9 and TRBJ2-3, is DSGVTQTPKHLITATGQRVTLRCSPRSGDLSVYWYQQSLDQGLQFLIQYYNGEERAKGNILERFSAQQFPDLHSELNLSSLELGDSALYFCASSLWGGPTDTQYFGPGTRLTVL.

The CDR3 loop reads CASSPGGGSYEQYF. DNA for the CDR3: TGTGCCAGCAGTCCAGGGGGGGGGTCCTACGAGCAGTACTTC. The rearrangement joins TRBV27 to TRBJ2-7; tentatively, D is TRBD1 or TRBD2 (7 bases each). CDR3 length: 14 residues. Trimming stripped 5 bases from V and 1 base from J, with 12 bases between. Germline V gene data show CDR1 as MNHEY and CDR2 as SMNVEV (reference sequence).